These 28 T cell receptor beta chains share one sample of origin, sequenced in a study of blood T cell repertoires in COVID-19. The method was immunoSEQ multiplex PCR; TCRdb's version includes in-frame clones alone and lacks a portion of them. Of around 80,000 clones listed, 70% to 80% are singletons. The sample was peripheral blood. The source of these receptors is a man aged 50-59 years with active or convalescent COVID-19.

The rearrangement uses TRBV12-5 and TRBJ1-4, with D perhaps TRBD1 (5 bases). This CDR3 spans 15 amino acids. The V gene lost 7 bases and the J gene lost 7 bases, with 19 bases spanning the gap. CDR1 and CDR2 (germline): LGHNT, FRNRAP. The CDR3 spells CASAGGGSTAEKLFF. Written as DNA, the CDR3 is TGTGCTAGTGCCGGGGGTGGCTCCACGGCTGAAAAACTGTTTTTT.

The chain uses TRBV4-3 and TRBJ2-1; D may be TRBD2 (5 bases). Germline-derived CDR1 and CDR2 are LGHNA and YSLEER. The CDR3 loop spans 15 amino acids. V was cut by 0 bases and J by 6 bases, with 12 bases left in between. CDR3: CASSQEYSRGNEQFF. The CDR3 DNA reads TGCGCCAGCAGCCAAGAGTACTCCCGGGGCAATGAGCAGTTCTTC.

This clone came up a few times. V and J are TRBV9 and TRBJ1-6, with TRBD1 matching over 12 bases. The ends lost 3 bases at V and 6 bases at J; junction bases unmatched: 4. CDR1 and CDR2 from the germline V gene are SGDLS and YYNGEE. CDR3 length: 16 residues. The CDR3 is CASSDPGQGANSPLHF. For the CDR3, the DNA is TGTGCCAGCAGCGATCCGGGACAGGGGGCTAATTCACCCCTCCACTTT.

On this clone: One end of the junction is discordant with germline, which a read error may explain. The J gene is TRBJ2-5, the V gene TRBV7-2; a weak D match, TRBD2 (6 bases). The germline V gene has CDR1 SGHTA and CDR2 FQGNSA. This CDR3 region has 11 residues. The CDR3 DNA sequence: TGTGCCAGCAGCTTACACGGGAGTAAGCACTTC. It translates to CASSLHGSKHF. The variable domain in full, with the rest retrieved from reference TRBV7-2 and TRBJ2-5, is GAGVSQSPSNKVTEKGKDVELRCDPISGHTALYWYRQSLGQGLEFLIYFQGNSAPDKSGLPSDRFSAERTGGSVSTLTIQRTQQEDSAVYLCASSLHGSKHFGPGTRLLVL.

J is TRBJ1-2 and V is TRBV5-4, with 7 bases aligning to TRBD1. Germline lookup yields CDR1 SGHNT and CDR2 YYREEE (reference sequence). V lost 4 bases, J lost 1 base, and 7 bases stayed unmatched. The CDR3 length is 15 residues. The CDR3 coding sequence is TGTGCCAGCAGCCCTGGGACAGTGCTTAACTATGGCTACACCTTC. Translating it yields CASSPGTVLNYGYTF.

This clone was observed once. This chain joins TRBV19 and TRBJ1-2; D remains ambiguous. This CDR3 is built from 15 residues. Germline V gives CDR1 LNHDA, CDR2 SQIVND (reference sequence). Trimming shortened V by 6 bases and J by 3 bases, and 17 bases separated the two germline ends. CDR3 loop: CASSLDREGDYGYTF. The CDR3 nucleotides read TGTGCCAGTAGCCTCGACCGAGAGGGAGACTATGGCTACACCTTC.

The chain uses TRBV19 and TRBJ1-4; no reliable D call. The CDR3 is made up of 16 amino acids. V was trimmed by 4 bases and J by 0 bases, leaving 12 bases between them. Germline loops: CDR1 LNHDA, CDR2 SQIVND (reference sequence). This CDR3 is CASSTRGVATNEKLFF. The CDR3 DNA reads as TGTGCCAGTAGTACCCGCGGGGTTGCAACTAATGAAAAACTGTTTTTT.

The chain links TRBV7-2 to TRBJ2-5; the match to TRBD1 covers 10 bases. Unmatched junction bases numbered 1, after V lost 5 bases and J lost 4 bases. The CDR3 has 13 residues. From germline, CDR1 is SGHTA and CDR2 FQGNSA. CDR3 region: CASSRDRGETQYF. The DNA of the CDR3 is TGTGCCAGCAGCCGGGACAGGGGAGAGACCCAGTACTTC.

The genes are TRBV6-5 and TRBJ1-2; D call uncertain. CDR3 length: 13 amino acids. The germline V and J ends were trimmed by 7 bases and 5 bases, with 14 bases remaining between them. The germline CDR1 and CDR2 sequences are MNHEY and SVGAGI. The CDR3 region is CASILDFLYGYTF. The CDR3 region has the DNA TGTGCCAGCATACTCGATTTTCTTTATGGCTACACCTTC.

V is TRBV4-1 and J is TRBJ2-3, with 11 bases aligning to TRBD2. The CDR3 contains 15 residues. V lost 1 base, J lost 7 bases, and 4 bases stayed unmatched. CDR1 MGHRA and CDR2 YSYEKL come from the germline V gene. The CDR3 sequence is CASSQGGLAVNTQYF. CDR3 DNA sequence: TGCGCCAGCAGCCAAGGGGGACTAGCGGTGAATACGCAGTATTTT.

This rearrangement joins TRBV11-1 to TRBJ2-1; 7 bases are shared with TRBD1. V was pared by 5 bases and J by 4 bases, with 8 bases of the junction left unmatched. This CDR3 contains 15 residues. Germline loops: CDR1 SGHAT, CDR2 FQDESV (reference sequence). The CDR3 sequence: CASSPSGTVYNEQFF. The CDR3 DNA sequence: TGTGCCAGCAGCCCTTCCGGGACAGTTTACAATGAGCAGTTCTTC.

The chain employs TRBV18 and TRBJ2-2; tentatively, D is TRBD1 (5 bases). This CDR3 region has 14 residues. The germline CDR1 and CDR2 sequences are KGHSH and LQKENI. Trimming shortened V by 6 bases and J by 3 bases, and 11 bases separated the two germline ends. This CDR3 is CASSQEGDTGELFF. The DNA for the CDR3 is TGTGCCAGCTCGCAAGAAGGGGACACCGGGGAGCTGTTTTTT.

This clone turned up a few times. This chain connects TRBV11-2 to TRBJ2-5; D gene uncertain. This CDR3 has 15 amino acids. Trimming stripped 3 bases from V and 5 bases from J, with 16 bases between. The germline V gene has CDR1 SGHAT and CDR2 FQNNGV. The CDR3: CASSFTGPPRETQYF. In DNA form, the CDR3 reads TGTGCCAGCAGCTTCACCGGTCCGCCCCGGGAGACCCAGTACTTC.

This chain connects TRBV5-1 to TRBJ1-6, with D possibly being TRBD1 (6 bases). This CDR3 is 15 amino acids long. Germline V gene sequence: CDR1 SGHRS, CDR2 YFSETQ. V was clipped by 0 bases and J by 9 bases, with 13 bases between them. CDR3 region: CASSLEGGSGSPLHF. CDR3 nucleotides: TGCGCCAGCAGCTTGGAAGGGGGTTCCGGTTCACCCCTCCACTTT.

CDR3 coding DNA: TGTGCCAGCCCCCCGGGGTCACGGGTCGTAGATACGCAGTATTTT. Its protein product is CASPPGSRVVDTQYF. The V call is TRBV28, the J call TRBJ2-3; the D gene is possibly TRBD2 (5 bases). V gave up 8 bases and J gave up 5 bases, with 20 bases separating them. The CDR3 is 15 amino acids. Germline V gives CDR1 MDHEN, CDR2 SYDVKM.

This rearrangement joins TRBV5-4 to TRBJ2-2; D might be TRBD1 (5 bases). The length of the CDR3 is 15 residues. V dropped 0 bases and J dropped 2 bases, with 8 bases sitting between them. Looked up from germline, CDR1 is SGHNT and CDR2 is YYREEE (reference sequence). CDR3 protein: CASSLGTPNTGELFF. CDR3 nucleotides: TGTGCCAGCAGCTTGGGGACACCTAACACCGGGGAGCTGTTTTTT. Using reference TRBV5-4 and TRBJ2-2 for the parts outside the CDR3, the full variable domain is ETGVTQSPTHLIKTRGQQVTLRCSSQSGHNTVSWYQQALGQGPQFIFQYYREEENGRGNFPPRFSGLQFPNYSSELNVNALELDDSALYLCASSLGTPNTGELFFGEGSRLTVL.

The chain joins TRBV19 to TRBJ1-2; 7 bases are shared with TRBD1. CDR3 length: 12 amino acids. With V trimmed by 3 bases and J by 10 bases, 5 bases remained unmatched. Looked up from germline, CDR1 is LNHDA and CDR2 is SQIVND (reference sequence). The CDR3 DNA reads as TGTGCCAGTAGTATTGGGGACAGTTTCTACACCTTC. Protein: CASSIGDSFYTF. Full variable domain (outside the CDR3, taken from reference TRBV19 and TRBJ1-2): DGGITQSPKYLFRKEGQNVTLSCEQNLNHDAMYWYRQDPGQGLRLIYYSQIVNDFQKGDIAEGYSVSREKKESFPLTVTSAQKNPTAFYLCASSIGDSFYTFGSGTRLTVV.

The chain has TRBV7-8 and TRBJ1-5, with D possibly matching TRBD1 (6 bases). CDR3 length equals 13 residues. V lost 3 bases to trimming and J lost 5 bases, with 8 bases between them. Germline CDR1 reads SGHVS; CDR2 reads FQNEAQ. The CDR3 DNA follows: TGTGCCAGCAGCTTCCACAGGGATCAGCCCCAGCATTTT. Translating gives CASSFHRDQPQHF.

The chain's CDR3 is CASSLTIAGGSYTGELFF. CDR3 DNA: TGTGCCAGCAGCCTTACCATAGCGGGGGGCTCTTACACCGGGGAGCTGTTTTTT. The V gene is TRBV4-2, the J gene TRBJ2-2; 10 bases align to TRBD2. This CDR3 contains 18 residues. Trimming removed 4 bases from V and 3 bases from J; junction bases left unmatched: 11. Germline CDR1 is LGHNA and CDR2 is YNFKEQ.

The genes are TRBV7-9 and TRBJ1-6, with 8 nucleotides matching TRBD1. CDR3 length: 14 amino acids. Germline V gene data show CDR1 as SEHNR and CDR2 as FQNEAQ (reference sequence). The V segment lost 5 bases and the J segment 9 bases; nucleotides outside the gene matches: 6. The CDR3 DNA reads TGTGCCAGCAGCCCTGGACAGGGAGGTTCACCCCTCCACTTT. Its translation is CASSPGQGGSPLHF.

This chain connects TRBV9 to TRBJ2-1; no clear D gene. There are 17 residues in the CDR3. Deletions cut 4 bases from V and 0 bases from J, with 17 bases between. Germline V gene data show CDR1 as SGDLS and CDR2 as YYNGEE. The CDR3 is CASSPRVRQSSYNEQFF. The CDR3 DNA is TGTGCCAGCAGCCCCCGGGTGAGGCAAAGCTCCTACAATGAGCAGTTCTTC.

The V gene is TRBV5-8, the J gene TRBJ2-1; D may be TRBD2 (6 bases). Germline V gene data show CDR1 as SGHTS and CDR2 as YDEGEE. The V and J ends lost 5 bases and 6 bases respectively, with 15 bases between them. The CDR3 has 14 residues. The CDR3 loop is CASRPRGGVNEQFF. The CDR3 DNA reads TGTGCCAGCAGGCCTCGGGGAGGAGTCAATGAGCAGTTCTTC.

The chain uses TRBV5-3 and TRBJ1-4, with D hard to call. TRBV5-3 is an open reading frame, and its role is uncertain. V was cut by 10 bases and J by 3 bases, with 19 bases left in between. CDR3 length: 15 residues. CDR3 in amino acids: CADGPRLGANEKLFF. As DNA, the CDR3 is TGTGCCGACGGCCCGCGGCTAGGAGCTAATGAAAAACTGTTTTTT.

This sequence joins TRBV3-1 (or the pseudogene TRBV3-2) and TRBJ2-3; 11 bases align to TRBD2. In germline, CDR1 is LGHDT, CDR2 YNNKEL (reference sequence). The CDR3 has 17 residues. Trimming took 1 base from V and 4 from J; bases not matched to a gene: 7. The CDR3 protein is CASSQVSGGAGADTQYF. CDR3 nucleotide sequence: TGTGCCAGCAGCCAAGTTAGCGGGGGGGCTGGCGCAGATACGCAGTATTTT.

The CDR3 DNA is TGTGCCAGCAGCCAATATACCCAGGAGGAAGAGACCCAGTACTTC. Amino acids: CASSQYTQEEETQYF. This chain links TRBV4-2 with TRBJ2-5; tentatively, D is TRBD2 (5 bases). The germline V gene has CDR1 LGHNA and CDR2 YNFKEQ. This CDR3 region has 15 residues. Between the trimmed V and J ends, which lost 2 bases and 3 bases, there was a span of 13 bases.

This chain joins TRBV6-5 and TRBJ2-7; 8 bases are shared with TRBD1. V lost 6 bases and J lost 5; bases outside the gene matches: 6. The CDR3 is 13 residues long. Germline CDR1 reads MNHEY; CDR2 reads SVGAGI. This CDR3 reads CASSRTGYHEQYF. In DNA, the CDR3 is TGTGCCAGCAGCCGGACAGGGTACCACGAGCAGTACTTC.

The rearrangement joins TRBV7-9 to TRBJ1-1, with D uncertain. The CDR3 consists of 12 residues. V lost 8 bases, J lost 8 bases, and 15 bases lay in between. Germline CDR1 is SEHNR and CDR2 is FQNEAQ (reference sequence). The CDR3 reads CASSGDGVEAFF. The DNA for the CDR3 is TGTGCCAGCTCCGGGGATGGGGTAGAAGCTTTCTTT. The full variable domain, its missing parts supplied by reference TRBV7-9 and TRBJ1-1, is DTGVSQNPRHKITKRGQNVTFRCDPISEHNRLYWYRQTLGQGPEFLTYFQNEAQLEKSRLLSDRFSAERPKGSFSTLEIQRTEQGDSAMYLCASSGDGVEAFFGQGTRLTVV.

The V call is TRBV4-3, the J call TRBJ1-1; no reliable D call. Between the trimmed V and J ends, which lost 0 bases and 5 bases, there was a span of 13 bases. Germline V gene lookup returns CDR1 LGHNA and CDR2 YSLEER. There are 15 residues in the CDR3. The CDR3 sequence: CASSQEGGGRTEAFF. The DNA of the CDR3 is TGCGCCAGCAGCCAAGAGGGCGGAGGGAGGACTGAAGCTTTCTTT.